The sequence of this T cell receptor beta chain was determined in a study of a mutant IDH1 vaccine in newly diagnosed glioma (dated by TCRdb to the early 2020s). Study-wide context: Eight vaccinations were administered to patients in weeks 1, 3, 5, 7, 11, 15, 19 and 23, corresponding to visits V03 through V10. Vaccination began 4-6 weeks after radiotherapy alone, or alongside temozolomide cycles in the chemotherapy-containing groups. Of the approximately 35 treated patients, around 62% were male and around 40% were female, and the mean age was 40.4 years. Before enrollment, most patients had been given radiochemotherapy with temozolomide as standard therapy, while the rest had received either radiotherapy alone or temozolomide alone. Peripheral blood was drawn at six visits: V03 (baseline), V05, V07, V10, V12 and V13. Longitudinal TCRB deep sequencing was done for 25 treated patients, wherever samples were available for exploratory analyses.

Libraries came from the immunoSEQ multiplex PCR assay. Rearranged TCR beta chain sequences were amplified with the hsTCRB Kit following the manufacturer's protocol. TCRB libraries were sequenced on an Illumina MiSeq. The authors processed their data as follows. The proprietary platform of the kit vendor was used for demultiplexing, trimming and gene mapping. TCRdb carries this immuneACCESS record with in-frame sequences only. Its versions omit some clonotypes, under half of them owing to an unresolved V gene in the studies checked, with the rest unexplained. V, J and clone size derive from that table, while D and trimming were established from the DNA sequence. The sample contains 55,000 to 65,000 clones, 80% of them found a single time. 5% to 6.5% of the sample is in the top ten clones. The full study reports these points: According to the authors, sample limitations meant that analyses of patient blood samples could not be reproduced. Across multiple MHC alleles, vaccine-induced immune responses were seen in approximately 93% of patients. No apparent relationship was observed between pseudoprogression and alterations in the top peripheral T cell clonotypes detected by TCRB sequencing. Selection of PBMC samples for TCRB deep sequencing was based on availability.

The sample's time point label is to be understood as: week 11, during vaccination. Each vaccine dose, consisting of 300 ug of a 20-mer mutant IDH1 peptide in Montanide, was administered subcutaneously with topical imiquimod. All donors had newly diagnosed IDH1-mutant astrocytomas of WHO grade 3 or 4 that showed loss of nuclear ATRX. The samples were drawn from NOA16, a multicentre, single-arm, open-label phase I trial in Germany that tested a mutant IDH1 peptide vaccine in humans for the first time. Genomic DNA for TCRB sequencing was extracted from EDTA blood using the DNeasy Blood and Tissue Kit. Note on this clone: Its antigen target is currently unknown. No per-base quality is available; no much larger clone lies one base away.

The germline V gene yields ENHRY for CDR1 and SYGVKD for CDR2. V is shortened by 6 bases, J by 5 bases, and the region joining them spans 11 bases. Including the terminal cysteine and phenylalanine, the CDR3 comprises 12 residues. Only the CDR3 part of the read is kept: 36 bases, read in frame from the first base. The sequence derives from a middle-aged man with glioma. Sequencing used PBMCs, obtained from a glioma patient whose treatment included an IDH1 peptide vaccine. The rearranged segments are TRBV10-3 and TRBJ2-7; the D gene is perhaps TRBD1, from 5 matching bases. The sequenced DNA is TGTGCCATCAGCCCACAGGCACACGAGCAGTACTTC. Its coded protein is CAISPQAHEQYF.